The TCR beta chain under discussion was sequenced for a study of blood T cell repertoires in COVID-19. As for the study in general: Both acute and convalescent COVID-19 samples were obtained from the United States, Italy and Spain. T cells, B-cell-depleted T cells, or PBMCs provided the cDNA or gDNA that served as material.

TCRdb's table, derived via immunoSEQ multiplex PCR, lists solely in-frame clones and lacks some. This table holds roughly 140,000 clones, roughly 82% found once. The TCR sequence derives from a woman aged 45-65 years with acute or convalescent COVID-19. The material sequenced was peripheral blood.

The chain's CDR3 is CASSLDSPWNTEAFF. The DNA for the CDR3 is TGTGCCAGCTCACTAGACTCACCTTGGAACACTGAAGCTTTCTTT. J is TRBJ1-1 and V is TRBV18, with D hard to call. The CDR3 extends over 15 amino acids. Germline assignment: CDR1 KGHSH and CDR2 LQKENI. Trimming took 4 bases from V and 1 from J, leaving 13 bases between them. Combining the CDR3 with reference TRBV18 and TRBJ1-1 gives the whole variable domain NAGVMQNPRHLVRRRGQEARLRCSPMKGHSHVYWYRQLPEEGLKFMVYLQKENIIDESGMPKERFSAEFPKEGPSILRIQQVVRGDSAAYFCASSLDSPWNTEAFFGQGTRLTVV.